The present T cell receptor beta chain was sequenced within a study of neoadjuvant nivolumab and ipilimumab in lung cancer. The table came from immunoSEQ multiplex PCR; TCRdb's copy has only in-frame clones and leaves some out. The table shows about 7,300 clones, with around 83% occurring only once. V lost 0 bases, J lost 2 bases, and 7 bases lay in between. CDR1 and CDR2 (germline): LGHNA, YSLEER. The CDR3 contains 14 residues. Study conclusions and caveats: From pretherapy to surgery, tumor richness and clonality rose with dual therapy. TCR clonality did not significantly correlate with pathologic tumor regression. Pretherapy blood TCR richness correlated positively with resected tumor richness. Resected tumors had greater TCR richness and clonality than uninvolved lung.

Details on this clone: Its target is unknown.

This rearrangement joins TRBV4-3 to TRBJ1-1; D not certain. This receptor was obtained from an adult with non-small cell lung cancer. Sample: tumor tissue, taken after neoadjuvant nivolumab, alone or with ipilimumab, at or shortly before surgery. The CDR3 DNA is TGCGCCAGCAGCCAAGATGGGGTTAACACTGAAGCTTTCTTT. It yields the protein CASSQDGVNTEAFF.